These 7 T cell receptor beta chains came from one sample sequenced in a study of cytomegalovirus exposure and HLA in healthy donors. Both 60 Vbeta primers and 13 Jbeta primers went into the PCR. Sequencing was performed with immunoSEQ multiplex PCR; in TCRdb, only in-frame clones are kept and a portion is missing. The sample carries 50,000 to 55,000 clones, 70% to 85% recorded once. The sequencing sample was made of PBMCs. Receptors were obtained from a woman in her fifties or sixties in good health and CMV-seropositive.

V gene TRBV6-6 combines with J gene TRBJ2-2; TRBD1 matches 11 bases. This CDR3 has 14 amino acids. After removal of 8 bases from V and 4 bases from J, the junction contained 3 bases not matched to a gene. CDR1 MNHNY and CDR2 SVGAGI come from the germline V gene (reference sequence). The CDR3 DNA reads TGTGCCAGCTGGACAGGGGGCGGCACCGGGGAGCTGTTTTTT. This sequence encodes CASWTGGGTGELFF.

The chain is built from TRBV6-5 and TRBJ1-5, with TRBD1 matching 8 bases. J gave up 6 bases and V 5 bases, and 6 bases lay outside the gene matches. This CDR3 comprises 14 residues. From germline, CDR1 is MNHEY and CDR2 SVGAGI. The CDR3 loop is CASSEQGGPQPQHF. The CDR3 coding sequence is TGTGCCAGCAGTGAACAGGGGGGGCCTCAGCCCCAGCATTTT.

This chain uses TRBV2 with TRBJ2-3; 11 bases agree with TRBD2. Germline values: CDR1 SNHLY, CDR2 FYNNEI. The CDR3 loop spans 14 amino acids. The trim removed 4 bases at V and 5 bases at J, leaving 2 bases unmatched. The CDR3 spells CASSVTSGGDTQYF. DNA for the CDR3: TGTGCCAGCAGTGTTACTAGCGGGGGAGATACGCAGTATTTT.

V gene TRBV4-1 combines with J gene TRBJ2-7; 7 bases line up with TRBD2. Germline V lookup: CDR1 MGHRA, CDR2 YSYEKL. V trimming: 4 bases; J trimming: 3 bases; junction bases outside the gene matches: 3. The CDR3 covers 13 residues. CDR3 bases: TGCGCCAGCAGCCCACCGGGGGGCTACGAGCAGTACTTC. Translated: CASSPPGGYEQYF.

V and J are TRBV4-1 and TRBJ2-7, with 8 bases lining up with TRBD2. This CDR3 spans 16 amino acids. CDR1 is MGHRA, CDR2 YSYEKL, per germline. The V gene end was trimmed by 0 bases and the J gene end by 4 bases; junction bases not matched to a gene: 8. CDR3 in DNA: TGCGCCAGCAGCCAAGAGGGAGGGACTAGTAGGTACGAGCAGTACTTC. This gives the protein CASSQEGGTSRYEQYF.

The V call is TRBV27, the J call TRBJ1-1, with D perhaps TRBD1 (5 bases). Germline CDR1 is MNHEY and CDR2 is SMNVEV (reference sequence). The V end was cut by 8 bases, the J end by 0 bases, with 10 bases between. The CDR3 is 13 amino acids. The chain's CDR3 is CASGRGMNTEAFF. Here the CDR3 DNA reads TGTGCCAGCGGCCGGGGGATGAACACTGAAGCTTTCTTT.

The V call is TRBV5-5, the J call TRBJ2-7; D is possibly TRBD1 (6 bases). Germline V gene sequence: CDR1 SGHKS, CDR2 YYEKEE (reference sequence). Trimming cost V 4 bases and J 5 bases, with 16 bases left between them. This CDR3 is 14 amino acids long. The CDR3 protein is CASSPATGLHEQYF. The CDR3 coding sequence is TGTGCCAGCAGCCCTGCCACAGGGCTCCACGAGCAGTACTTC.